This T cell receptor (beta chain) stems from a study of blood T cell repertoires in COVID-19. Study-level information: COVID-19 samples collected from the United States, Italy and Spain covered acute and convalescent phases. PBMCs, B-cell-depleted T cells, or T cells were the source of the cDNA or gDNA that made up the material.

In the original analysis: Amplification of reference gene primers provided the estimated nucleated cell counts. The assay was immunoSEQ multiplex PCR, and TCRdb's table has in-frame clones only and misses some. V, J and clone size were drawn from that table, and D and trimming were deduced from the DNA. The repertoire holds 53,000 or so clones, with 80% to 90% as singletons. The CDR3 covers 15 residues. Germline lookup yields CDR1 SQVTM and CDR2 ANQGSEA. The V and J ends lost 5 bases and 6 bases, in that order; junction bases with no gene match: 14. The gene calls are TRBV29-1 and TRBJ1-1; 8 bases match TRBD1. This sequence originates from a man older than 75 with acute or convalescent COVID-19. The sequenced sample was peripheral blood. Written as DNA, the CDR3 is TGCAGCGTTCGGGACAGGTCATTTATGGTATCTGAAGCTTTCTTT. This translates into CSVRDRSFMVSEAFF.